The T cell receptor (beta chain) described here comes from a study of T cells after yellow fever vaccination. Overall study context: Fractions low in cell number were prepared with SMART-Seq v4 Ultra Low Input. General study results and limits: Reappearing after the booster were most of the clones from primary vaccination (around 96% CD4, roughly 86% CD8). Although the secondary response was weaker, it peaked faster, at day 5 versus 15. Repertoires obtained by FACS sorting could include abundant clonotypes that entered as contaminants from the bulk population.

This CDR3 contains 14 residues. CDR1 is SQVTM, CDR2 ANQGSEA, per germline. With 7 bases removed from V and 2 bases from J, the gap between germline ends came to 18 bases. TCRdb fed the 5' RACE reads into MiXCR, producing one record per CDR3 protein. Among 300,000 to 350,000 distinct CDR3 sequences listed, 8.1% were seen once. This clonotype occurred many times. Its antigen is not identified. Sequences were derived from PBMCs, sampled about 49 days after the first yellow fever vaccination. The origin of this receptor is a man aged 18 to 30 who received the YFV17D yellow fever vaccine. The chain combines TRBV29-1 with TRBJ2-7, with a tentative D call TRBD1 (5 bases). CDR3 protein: CSGLRQLVPYEQYV. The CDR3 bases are TGCAGCGGGCTCCGACAGCTAGTTCCCTACGAGCAGTACGTC.